The 18 T cell receptor beta chains reported below all come from one sample, sequenced in a study of early T cells in non-severe SARS-CoV-2 infection. One entry per CDR3 protein results from TCRdb running MiXCR on the 5' RACE reads. The data hold around 110,000 distinct CDR3 sequences, with around 10% observed a single time. The specimen was whole blood. The receptor set was obtained from an adult who was a healthcare worker with PCR-confirmed SARS-CoV-2 infection or an uninfected control (not recorded which).

The V gene is TRBV3-1, the J gene TRBJ2-1; 7 bases fit TRBD2. This CDR3 comprises 17 residues. V gave up 2 bases and J gave up 5 bases; unmatched junction bases: 12. Germline V CDR1 and CDR2: LGHDT, YNNKEL (reference sequence). Written as DNA, the CDR3 is TGTGCCAGCAGCCAAAAGCGGGGTGTGGCGGGAAACAATGAGCAGTTCTTC. Residues: CASSQKRGVAGNNEQFF.

This sequence joins TRBV29-1 and TRBJ2-5; TRBD1 aligns across 7 bases. V trimming: 6 bases; J trimming: 3 bases; junction bases outside the gene matches: 4. The CDR3 runs to 12 residues. The V gene's germline CDR1 is SQVTM and CDR2 ANQGSEA. The CDR3 coding sequence is TGCAGCGTGACAGGGTTGGAAGAGACCCAGTACTTC. Translation gives CSVTGLEETQYF.

This clonotype was recorded many times. The V call is TRBV4-2, the J call TRBJ2-1, with D possibly matching TRBD2 (5 bases). The germline CDR1 and CDR2 sequences are LGHNA and YNFKEQ. The V gene lost 0 bases and the J gene lost 1 base, with 10 bases spanning the gap. The CDR3 has 16 amino acids. DNA of the CDR3: TGTGCCAGCAGCCAAGAGGGGAGAGGGTCCTACAATGAGCAGTTCTTC. Amino acids: CASSQEGRGSYNEQFF.

The rearrangement joins TRBV19 to TRBJ1-4, with 7 bases matching TRBD1. The trim removed 5 bases at V and 4 bases at J, leaving 7 bases unmatched. The CDR3 has 15 amino acids. The germline V gene has CDR1 LNHDA and CDR2 SQIVND (reference sequence). CDR3 residues: CASSAGGTVNEKLFF. The CDR3 nucleotides are TGTGCCAGTAGTGCAGGAGGGACAGTTAATGAAAAACTGTTTTTT.

The chain carries TRBV18 and TRBJ2-7; 9 nucleotides match TRBD2. Trimming took 0 bases from V and 4 from J; bases not matched to a gene: 7. Germline CDR1 is KGHSH and CDR2 is LQKENI. The length of the CDR3 is 16 residues. The chain's CDR3 is CASSPPMVAGGYEQYF. CDR3 nucleotide sequence: TGTGCCAGCTCACCACCGATGGTGGCGGGAGGGTACGAGCAGTACTTC.

This clonotype was found many times. The J gene is TRBJ1-1, the V gene TRBV3-1; D might be TRBD1 (5 bases). The CDR3 consists of 17 residues. Germline V lookup: CDR1 LGHDT, CDR2 YNNKEL (reference sequence). V lost 3 bases, J lost 4 bases, and 21 bases lay in between. CDR3 coding DNA: TGTGCCAGCAGCCAGCCGGGTCGCGGGGTGGGGGTCACTGAAGCTTTCTTT. It encodes CASSQPGRGVGVTEAFF.

V is TRBV5-1 and J is TRBJ2-3; D is unclear. Germline values: CDR1 SGHRS, CDR2 YFSETQ. Trimming took 0 bases from V and 2 from J, leaving 10 bases between them. The CDR3 has 15 amino acids. The CDR3 spells CASSLEGFDTDTQYF. The CDR3 DNA is TGCGCCAGCAGCTTGGAGGGATTCGACACAGATACGCAGTATTTT.

This chain links TRBV28 with TRBJ1-1; no clear D. V dropped 5 bases and J dropped 8 bases, with 12 bases sitting between them. Germline V CDR1 and CDR2: MDHEN, SYDVKM. This CDR3 spans 12 amino acids. The CDR3 coding sequence is TGTGCCAGCAGTCCCGGACTTGCCGAAGCTTTCTTT. Amino acids: CASSPGLAEAFF.

This clonotype came up many times. The chain is built from TRBV10-3 and TRBJ2-7; D possibly corresponds to TRBD2 (5 bases). The CDR3 contains 17 residues. The V gene's germline CDR1 is ENHRY and CDR2 SYGVKD. Trimming pared 0 bases from V and 2 bases from J, leaving 17 bases between. The chain's CDR3 is CAISESTGRTLAYEQYF. In nucleotides, the CDR3 is TGTGCCATCAGTGAGTCGACGGGTAGGACTCTTGCCTACGAGCAGTACTTC.

This rearrangement joins TRBV14 to TRBJ2-5; 7 nucleotides line up with TRBD2. J was trimmed by 1 base and V by 5 bases; bases with no gene match: 7. Germline CDR1 SGHDN, CDR2 FVKESK. The CDR3 consists of 15 residues. This CDR3 reads CASSDTGGIQETQYF. CDR3 in DNA: TGTGCCAGCAGCGATACGGGAGGTATCCAAGAGACCCAGTACTTC.

This clonotype was counted ten times or more. The chain links TRBV7-7 to TRBJ2-3; 15 positions agree with TRBD2. The germline gives CDR1 SSHAT, CDR2 FNYEAQ (reference sequence). CDR3 length: 15 amino acids. With 6 bases clipped from V and 6 bases from J, the junction kept 4 bases outside the gene matches. For the CDR3, the DNA is TGTGCCAGCAGTCCAGGACTAGCGGGAGGGGATACGCAGTATTTT. Translation gives CASSPGLAGGDTQYF.

This clonotype was seen many times. The rearrangement uses TRBV11-2 and TRBJ2-5; 10 positions agree with TRBD2. Germline V gene data show CDR1 as SGHAT and CDR2 as FQNNGV. This CDR3 has 15 amino acids. The trim removed 3 bases at V and 7 bases at J, leaving 8 bases unmatched. The CDR3 loop is CASSFLAGDLGTQYF. In DNA, the CDR3 is TGTGCCAGCAGCTTCCTAGCGGGAGACCTCGGGACCCAGTACTTC.

The chain uses TRBV2 and TRBJ2-7; D is uncertain. Germline CDR1 and CDR2: SNHLY and FYNNEI. V dropped 8 bases and J dropped 5 bases, with 7 bases sitting between them. CDR3 size: 10 residues. CDR3 DNA sequence: TGTGCCAGCGGCAGCGACGAGCAGTACTTC. It specifies CASGSDEQYF.

This chain connects TRBV10-2 to TRBJ2-1, with 10 bases matching TRBD2. Per germline, CDR1 WSHSY and CDR2 SAAADI. The CDR3 sequence is 15 residues long. With V trimmed by 7 bases and J by 1 base, 4 bases remained unmatched. CDR3 bases: TGCGCCAGCATTCCTAGCGGGAGTTCCTACAATGAGCAGTTCTTC. Amino acid sequence: CASIPSGSSYNEQFF.

Ten or more counts support this clonotype. The chain links TRBV11-2 to TRBJ2-3; maybe TRBD2 (5 bases). With 4 bases removed from V and 4 bases from J, the gap between germline ends came to 27 bases. CDR1 is SGHAT and CDR2 is FQNNGV in the germline V gene. The CDR3 consists of 19 residues. The CDR3: CASSSGGRVVQRVADTQYF. For the CDR3, the DNA is TGTGCCAGCAGCTCGGGCGGGCGGGTCGTACAACGAGTAGCAGATACGCAGTATTTT.

This clonotype was counted at least ten times. The chain carries TRBV6-1 and TRBJ1-1; maybe TRBD1 (5 bases). The germline CDR1 and CDR2 sequences are MNHNS and SASEGT. The V end lost 1 base, the J end lost 10 bases, and 13 bases lay between the germline ends. The CDR3 runs to 13 residues. In DNA form, the CDR3 reads TGTGCCAGCAGTGAAGTGGGCCCTGGGGGAGCTTTCTTT. This codes for CASSEVGPGGAFF.

This clonotype has just a few counts. The genes are TRBV4-2 and TRBJ1-4; no clear D gene. The CDR3 totals 11 residues. V dropped 6 bases and J dropped 11 bases, with 10 bases sitting between them. CDR1 LGHNA and CDR2 YNFKEQ come from the germline V gene. The CDR3 loop is CASSPTSKLFF. Written as DNA, the CDR3 is TGTGCCAGCAGTCCTACAAGCAAACTGTTTTTT.

This clonotype was counted a few times. The V call is TRBV7-9, the J call TRBJ2-6; TRBD2 might be the D (5 bases). Germline V gene sequence: CDR1 SEHNR, CDR2 FQNEAQ (reference sequence). This CDR3 is built from 15 residues. The V and J ends lost 3 bases and 2 bases respectively, with 8 bases between them. The CDR3 here is CASSFVEAGANVLTF. The CDR3 DNA reads as TGTGCCAGCAGCTTCGTGGAGGCTGGGGCCAACGTCCTGACTTTC.